The 15 T cell receptor beta chains in this list originate from one sample, sequenced in a study of blood T cell repertoires in COVID-19. The method was immunoSEQ multiplex PCR; TCRdb's version includes in-frame clones alone and lacks a portion of them. The sample consists of about 250,000 clones, about 85% of them appearing once. The sequencing sample was made of peripheral blood. These receptors all stem from a human donor with COVID-19, enrolled during active disease. The donor label of this sample is uncertain.

This rearrangement joins TRBV6-2 or TRBV6-3 to TRBJ2-7; 9 nucleotides align to TRBD1. V dropped 5 bases and J dropped 3; count of bases not matched to a gene: 5. The CDR3 is 14 amino acids. Germline lookup yields CDR1 MNHEY and CDR2 SVGEGT. CDR3 bases: TGTGCCAGCAGTCGACAGGGGGGGCACTACGAGCAGTACTTC. Protein sequence: CASSRQGGHYEQYF.

The chain recombines TRBV11-2 with TRBJ1-2; a possible D gene is TRBD1 (5 bases). Per germline, CDR1 SGHAT and CDR2 FQNNGV. The germline V and J ends were trimmed by 5 bases and 5 bases, with 15 bases remaining between them. This CDR3 has 14 residues. In DNA form, the CDR3 reads TGTGCCAGCAGCCAAGGGGTATCTGGGTATGGCTACACCTTC. Its protein product is CASSQGVSGYGYTF.

The chain uses TRBV5-1 and TRBJ2-1, with 7 nucleotides matching TRBD2. Trimming at V came to 8 bases and at J to 8 bases, leaving 10 bases not matched to a gene. CDR3 length: 13 amino acids. Germline assignment: CDR1 SGHRS and CDR2 YFSETQ. CDR3 sequence: CASVGTIGYEQFF. The CDR3 DNA is TGCGCCAGTGTAGGGACTATTGGCTATGAGCAGTTCTTC.

This chain connects TRBV4-3 to TRBJ2-1, with 9 nucleotides matching TRBD2. With 0 bases clipped from V and 3 bases from J, the junction kept 6 bases outside the gene matches. The CDR3 runs 17 residues. Germline values: CDR1 LGHNA, CDR2 YSLEER. The CDR3 spells CASSQDRLAGIYNEQFF. CDR3 sequence (DNA): TGCGCCAGCAGCCAAGATCGCCTAGCGGGGATCTACAATGAGCAGTTCTTC.

The CDR3 DNA is TGTGCCAGCAGCTTTCCCACATCAACTGGGGCCAACGTCCTGACTTTC. This sequence encodes CASSFPTSTGANVLTF. The J gene is TRBJ2-6, the V gene TRBV7-9, with D unresolved. Trimming took off 3 bases at V and 2 bases at J, with 11 bases between the two ends. Germline assignment: CDR1 SEHNR and CDR2 FQNEAQ (reference sequence). CDR3 size: 16 residues.

This chain uses TRBV7-2 with TRBJ1-6, with D possibly TRBD1 on 6 matching bases. CDR3 length equals 15 residues. V was cut by 5 bases and J by 9 bases, with 17 bases left in between. The germline gives CDR1 SGHTA, CDR2 FQGNSA. The CDR3 DNA reads as TGTGCCAGCAGCCCTAGTGTAGGGGGGGGTTCACCCCTCCACTTT. Amino acid sequence: CASSPSVGGGSPLHF.

The CDR3 reads CASSFGRRDSMFF. Here the CDR3 DNA reads TGTGCCAGCAGTTTCGGGCGGCGGGACTCTATGTTTTTT. The chain is built from TRBV28 and TRBJ1-4; a possible D gene is TRBD1 (5 bases). In germline, CDR1 is MDHEN, CDR2 SYDVKM. V gave up 3 bases and J gave up 15 bases, with 17 bases separating them. The CDR3 totals 13 residues.

The chain couples TRBV28 to TRBJ2-7, with a possible D match to TRBD2 (5 bases). The germline V and J ends were trimmed by 10 bases and 0 bases, with 10 bases remaining between them. The CDR3 covers 12 residues. Germline V gene sequence: CDR1 MDHEN, CDR2 SYDVKM. The CDR3, as DNA: TGTGCCACCTGGACTGACTCCTACGAGCAGTACTTC. Protein: CATWTDSYEQYF. Looking up the rest from reference TRBV28 and TRBJ2-7 gives the full variable domain: DVKVTQSSRYLVKRTGEKVFLECVQDMDHENMFWYRQDPGLGLRLIYFSYDVKMKEKGDIPEGYSVSREKKERFSLILESASTNQTSMYLCATWTDSYEQYFGPGTRLTVT.

This clone has just a few counts. The chain is built from TRBV10-3 and TRBJ2-7; TRBD2 matches 10 bases. J lost 3 bases, V lost 9 bases, and 11 bases had no gene match. Germline values: CDR1 ENHRY, CDR2 SYGVKD. The CDR3 runs to 15 residues. The CDR3 nucleotides are TGTGCCATAAAAGAAGGGCCTAGCGGGAGCTACGAGCAGTACTTC. Translated: CAIKEGPSGSYEQYF.

The genes are TRBV6-2 or TRBV6-3 and TRBJ2-7; tentative D call: TRBD2 (5 bases). Trimming removed 2 bases from V and 0 bases from J, with 11 bases in between. The CDR3 runs 15 residues. CDR1 is MNHEY and CDR2 is SVGEGT in the germline V gene. The CDR3 is CASSYVTTSSYEQYF. The CDR3 DNA is TGTGCCAGCAGTTACGTGACTACCTCCTCCTACGAGCAGTACTTC.

This clone was seen once. The chain joins TRBV28 to TRBJ1-3; TRBD1 matches at 8 bases. This CDR3 contains 16 residues. Per the germline V gene, CDR1 is MDHEN and CDR2 is SYDVKM. The V and J ends lost 5 bases and 2 bases, in that order; junction bases with no gene match: 8. This CDR3 reads CASSPGQGRAGNTIYF. The CDR3 DNA is TGTGCCAGCAGTCCAGGACAGGGTAGGGCTGGAAACACCATATATTTT.

V gene TRBV5-1 combines with J gene TRBJ2-3; 11 bases are a match to TRBD2. The CDR3 covers 19 residues. The V gene end was trimmed by 0 bases and the J gene end by 2 bases; junction bases not matched to a gene: 11. Per the germline V gene, CDR1 is SGHRS and CDR2 is YFSETQ. The CDR3 loop reads CASSLEGLAELYYTDTQYF. The CDR3 DNA is TGCGCCAGCAGCTTGGAGGGACTAGCGGAACTTTATTACACAGATACGCAGTATTTT.

This clone was recorded a few times. The chain uses TRBV4-1 and TRBJ1-4; D may be TRBD1 (5 bases). Germline V gene lookup returns CDR1 MGHRA and CDR2 YSYEKL. Deletions cut 4 bases from V and 5 bases from J, with 8 bases between. The CDR3 runs to 13 residues. The CDR3 loop reads CASSRGVNEKLFF. The CDR3 bases are TGCGCCAGCAGCCGGGGGGTAAATGAAAAACTGTTTTTT.

This rearrangement joins TRBV5-1 to TRBJ2-7; a weak D match, TRBD2 (6 bases). The V gene's germline CDR1 is SGHRS and CDR2 YFSETQ. This CDR3 region has 15 residues. V was trimmed by 0 bases and J by 2 bases, leaving 12 bases between them. The CDR3 DNA follows: TGCGCCAGCAGCTTGGGAGCGGGCGAAACCTACGAGCAGTACTTC. Translating gives CASSLGAGETYEQYF.

V gene TRBV5-1 combines with J gene TRBJ1-2, with D tentatively TRBD1 (6 bases). The CDR3 consists of 15 residues. Trimming removed 0 bases from V and 4 bases from J, with 13 bases in between. Germline V gene sequence: CDR1 SGHRS, CDR2 YFSETQ. As DNA, the CDR3 is TGCGCCAGCAGCTTGGGCAGGGGCTATGGCTATGGCTACACCTTC. It yields the protein CASSLGRGYGYGYTF. Variable domain in full (rest from reference TRBV5-1 and TRBJ1-2): KAGVTQTPRYLIKTRGQQVTLSCSPISGHRSVSWYQQTPGQGLQFLFEYFSETQRNKGNFPGRFSGRQFSNSRSEMNVSTLELGDSALYLCASSLGRGYGYGYTFGSGTRLTVV.